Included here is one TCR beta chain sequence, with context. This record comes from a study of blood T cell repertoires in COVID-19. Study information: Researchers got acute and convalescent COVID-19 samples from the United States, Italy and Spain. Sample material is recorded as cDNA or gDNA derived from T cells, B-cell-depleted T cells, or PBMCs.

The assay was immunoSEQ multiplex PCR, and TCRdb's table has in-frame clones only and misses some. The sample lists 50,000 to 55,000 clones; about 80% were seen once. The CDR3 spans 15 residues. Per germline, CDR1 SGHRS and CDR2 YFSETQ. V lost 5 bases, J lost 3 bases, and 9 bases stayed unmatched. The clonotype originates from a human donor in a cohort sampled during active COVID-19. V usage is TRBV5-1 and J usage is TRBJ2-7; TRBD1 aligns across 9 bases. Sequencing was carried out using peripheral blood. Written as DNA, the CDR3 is TGCGCCAGCAGGAGAAGCGGGACAGGGATCTACGAGCAGTACTTC. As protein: CASRRSGTGIYEQYF.